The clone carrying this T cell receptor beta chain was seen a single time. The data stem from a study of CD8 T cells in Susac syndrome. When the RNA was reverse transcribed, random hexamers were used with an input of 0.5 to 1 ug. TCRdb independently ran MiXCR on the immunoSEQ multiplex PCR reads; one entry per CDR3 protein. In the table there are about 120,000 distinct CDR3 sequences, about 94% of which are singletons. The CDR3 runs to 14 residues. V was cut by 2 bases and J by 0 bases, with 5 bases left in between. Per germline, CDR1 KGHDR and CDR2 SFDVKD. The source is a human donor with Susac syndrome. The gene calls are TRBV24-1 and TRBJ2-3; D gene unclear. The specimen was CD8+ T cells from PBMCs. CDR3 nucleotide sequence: TGTGCCACCAGTGATTCCAGCAGCACAGATACGCAGTATTTT. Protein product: CATSDSSSTDTQYF.